This paragraph covers one TCR beta chain sequence. What antigen it recognizes has not been identified. No base quality information exists; no much larger clone differs at one position. TCRbeta CDR3 regions were amplified from genomic DNA using the immunoSEQ Assay, a bias-controlled multiplex PCR. In the original analysis: Nucleated cell counts per sample were estimated from amplification of reference gene primers within the assay. To quantify the absolute abundance of each unique TCRbeta CDR3 rearrangement, sequence reads were collapsed and filtered. For each sample, productive Simpson clonality was calculated as the square root of Simpson's diversity index across productive rearrangements. This is the immuneACCESS table as TCRdb keeps it, with only in-frame sequences that have V and J called. A part of the clones is gone; compared with another copy, unresolved V genes explain less than half, and the rest is unexplained. D and trimming were read from the DNA, whereas the V and J calls and clone size are those reported in that table. The sample yields tens of thousands of clones; around three quarters were counted once. The top ten clones comprise over 6.5% of the sample.

This record comes from a study of blood T cell repertoires in COVID-19 (dated by TCRdb to between 2020 and 2021). Notes on the research overall: Samples from collaborators originated in the United States, Italy and Spain and spanned both the acute and convalescent phases of COVID-19. Subjects who had been exposed to COVID-19, were actively infected with it, or had recovered from it provided the deeply sampled blood TCRbeta repertoires that made up the dataset. The sample metadata nearly always contained a de-identified subject ID, COVID-19 status, age in years and sex. The material from the prospective study consisted of cDNA or gDNA derived from T cells, B-cell-depleted T cells, or PBMCs. The repertoires were released in a freely available public database intended as a resource for research on the immune response to SARS-CoV-2. Samples came from the ongoing ImmuneRACE study (first 160 participants) plus 1,254 subjects from 6 global collaborators. Where available, HLA class I and class II types were taken from metadata supplied by the sample provider and were not determined by assay-based typing. Results the study describes overall, beyond this receptor: How much clinical and demographic metadata was included differed by source and by participant, and the metadata was provided uncurated.

The CDR3 has 12 amino acids, counting the end cysteine and phenylalanine. Of the read, only the CDR3 DNA is kept; its 36 bases are in frame from base 1. From a lookup of the germline V gene (reference sequence), CDR1 and CDR2 are LGHDT and YNNKEL. V and J lose 1 base and 4 bases, and a span of 5 bases separates them. The collaborating institutions used their own protocols to collect whole blood in K2EDTA tubes. Collaborator samples were shipped for TCRbeta analysis as frozen whole blood, isolated PBMCs, or DNA extracted from either sample type. Sequencing used peripheral blood. The sequence was obtained from a man in his sixties or seventies with acute or convalescent COVID-19. The chain employs TRBV3-1 (or the pseudogene TRBV3-2) and TRBJ2-7; confidence is insufficient to name the D gene. The CDR3 loop reads CASSQGPYEQYF. The nucleotides are TGTGCCAGCAGCCAAGGTCCATACGAGCAGTACTTC.